This T cell receptor (beta chain) was obtained from a study of T cell responses to AZD1222 COVID-19 vaccine. About the study: Second-dose recipients at about 4 or about 12 weeks were treated as one pooled group. Study-level points and caveats: There were mostly white British donors and more females than males, and clonal diversity was possibly underestimated.

Germline V CDR1 and CDR2: MNHEY, SVGAGI. The CDR3 consists of 13 residues. With regard to this clone: Its antigen is still unknown. One end of the junction does not line up with germline, which may come from a read error.

Only in-frame clones appear in the TCRdb table, and some are missing; sequencing was by immunoSEQ multiplex PCR. The table shows some 97,000 clones, with 87% occurring only once. This TCR was recovered from an adult in good health. This specimen consisted of peripheral blood, obtained on day 0 of AZD1222 vaccination. The rearrangement uses TRBV6-5 and TRBJ1-2, with a possible D match to TRBD1 (5 bases). In DNA form, the CDR3 reads TGTGCCGGCAGCGCCGACAGCCCCTATGGCTACACCTTC. Translated: CAGSADSPYGYTF.